Given below is one T cell receptor (beta chain) in context. The same CDR3 arises from other DNA sequences in this sample as well. The sample comes from a study of blood T cell repertoires in COVID-19. The J segment lost 1 base and the V segment lost 2 bases, leaving 0 bases of the junction unmatched. The CDR3 is 14 residues long. Germline V CDR1 and CDR2: MDHEN, SYDVKM. Individuals drawn from 20 to 25 US areas were roughly 18 to 95 years old. Each recovered donor of Cohort 3 presented with two negative PCRs, clearance, or symptom resolution. The protocol was immunoSEQ multiplex PCR, while the TCRdb copy is restricted to in-frame clones and leaves out a portion. The sample carries 110,000 to 150,000 clones, 87% recorded once.

The origin of this receptor is a man aged 60 to 69 who had recovered from COVID-19. Source material: PBMCs or T cells enriched from blood (not recorded which). This sequence joins TRBV28 and TRBJ2-3, with 7 bases that match TRBD2. CDR3 DNA sequence: TGTGCCAGCAGTTTAGCGGGGGGCACAGATACGCAGTATTTT. This sequence encodes CASSLAGGTDTQYF.